This entry lists 12 T cell receptor beta chains sequenced from one sample in a study of T cells in Graves' hyperthyroidism and ophthalmopathy. Amplification of TCR beta CDR3 regions used RNA as the template. HTBI primers were the set used in a first-round RT-PCR of the TCR CDR3. TCRdb fed the multiplex PCR reads into MiXCR, producing one record per CDR3 protein. Of around 110,000 distinct CDR3 sequences in the sample, more than 15% were seen once. Sequencing was performed on blood. The origin of the receptors is a woman between 50 and 59 years old with Graves' hyperthyroidism.

Many counts were recorded for this clonotype. The chain carries TRBV5-1 and TRBJ2-5; D not resolved. The CDR3 has 11 amino acids. V was clipped by 3 bases and J by 5 bases, with 5 bases between them. The germline V gene has CDR1 SGHRS and CDR2 YFSETQ. The CDR3 region has the DNA TGCGCCAGCAGCTCGCAGGAGACCCAGTACTTC. Translating gives CASSSQETQYF.

This clonotype was seen at least ten times. CDR3 sequence reads: CSVDPPLKTGPYSNQPQHF. Written as DNA, the CDR3 is TGCAGCGTTGATCCCCCCCTTAAAACAGGGCCCTATAGCAATCAGCCCCAGCATTTT. The chain uses TRBV29-1 and TRBJ1-5; D is possibly TRBD1 (6 bases). Germline V gives CDR1 SQVTM, CDR2 ANQGSEA. The V gene lost 3 bases and the J gene lost 0 bases, with 24 bases spanning the gap. The CDR3 runs 19 residues. Full variable domain (missing parts from reference TRBV29-1 and TRBJ1-5): SAVISQKPSRDICQRGTSLTIQCQVDSQVTMMFWYRQQPGQSLTLIATANQGSEATYESGFVIDKFPISRPNLTFSTLTVSNMSPEDSSIYLCSVDPPLKTGPYSNQPQHFGDGTRLSIL.

This clonotype has a handful of counts. The chain joins TRBV7-9 to TRBJ2-2; TRBD1 is a possible D gene (6 bases). The CDR3 has 15 residues. Germline CDR1 and CDR2: SEHNR and FQNEAQ (reference sequence). V lost 9 bases, J lost 1 base, and 15 bases lay in between. In nucleotides, the CDR3 is TGTGCCAGTGAGGTCCGGACAGAGAACACCGGGGAGCTGTTTTTT. Translation gives CASEVRTENTGELFF. Combining the CDR3 with reference TRBV7-9 and TRBJ2-2 gives the whole variable domain DTGVSQNPRHKITKRGQNVTFRCDPISEHNRLYWYRQTLGQGPEFLTYFQNEAQLEKSRLLSDRFSAERPKGSFSTLEIQRTEQGDSAMYLCASEVRTENTGELFFGEGSRLTVL.

This clonotype was seen at least ten times. The chain carries TRBV6-2 or TRBV6-3 and TRBJ2-7; 8 positions match TRBD2. CDR1 is MNHEY, CDR2 SVGEGT, per germline. This CDR3 comprises 13 residues. V trimming: 4 bases; J trimming: 2 bases; junction bases outside the gene matches: 1. CDR3 residues: CASSLAGPYEQYF. The CDR3, as DNA: TGTGCCAGCAGTTTAGCGGGGCCCTACGAGCAGTACTTC.

This clonotype came up many times. V is TRBV29-1 and J is TRBJ1-4; D not certain. The V gene lost 3 bases and the J gene lost 3 bases, with 11 bases spanning the gap. This CDR3 is 14 amino acids long. Germline-derived CDR1 and CDR2 are SQVTM and ANQGSEA. CDR3 bases: TGCAGCGTTGAGTCAGGCGGGGCTAATGAAAAACTGTTTTTT. Translated, it gives CSVESGGANEKLFF. The full variable domain, completed using reference TRBV29-1 and TRBJ1-4, is SAVISQKPSRDICQRGTSLTIQCQVDSQVTMMFWYRQQPGQSLTLIATANQGSEATYESGFVIDKFPISRPNLTFSTLTVSNMSPEDSSIYLCSVESGGANEKLFFGSGTQLSVL.

A few counts support this clonotype. It may be a read error: a sequence one base away is much more abundant. This chain uses TRBV7-2 with TRBJ2-1; D is possibly TRBD2 (5 bases). V was cut by 5 bases and J by 9 bases, with 26 bases left in between. This CDR3 comprises 17 residues. CDR1 and CDR2 from the germline V gene are SGHTA and FQGNSA. The CDR3 nucleotides read TGTGCCAGCAGCCCAAGTGGTACTGGCGCGGGTTGGGGTGAGCAGTTCTTC. Its protein product is CASSPSGTGAGWGEQFF.

This clonotype was counted ten times or more. The V and J genes are TRBV5-1 and TRBJ1-1, with unresolved D. CDR1 is SGHRS, CDR2 YFSETQ, per germline. The CDR3 spans 13 residues. Trimming cost V 2 bases and J 3 bases, with 8 bases left between them. The DNA for the CDR3 is TGCGCCAGCAGCTTCGCGGGGTACACTGAAGCTTTCTTT. Amino acid sequence: CASSFAGYTEAFF.

This clonotype has ten or more counts. J is TRBJ2-5 and V is TRBV6-2 or TRBV6-3; D uncertain. Germline CDR1 and CDR2: MNHEY and SVGEGT. This CDR3 is 12 amino acids long. V dropped 0 bases and J dropped 14 bases, with 13 bases sitting between them. Here the CDR3 reads CASSYSLRQTYF. In nucleotides, the CDR3 is TGTGCCAGCAGTTACTCGTTGCGTCAGACTTACTTC.

Comment on this clonotype: It is likely a read error, because the conserved phenylalanine at the end of the CDR3 is missing. The J gene is TRBJ2-7, the V gene TRBV6-1; D remains ambiguous. The germline CDR1 and CDR2 sequences are MNHNS and SASEGT. The CDR3 totals 15 residues. V was cut by 0 bases and J by 0 bases, with 9 bases left in between. The CDR3 nucleotides are TGTGCCAGCAGTGAAGCCTCAGGCGGCTCCTACGAGCAGTACCTC. Translation gives CASSEASGGSYEQYL.

For this clonotype: This CDR3 fails to terminate in the conserved phenylalanine or tryptophan, so it likely reflects a read error. The V call is TRBV6-9, the J call TRBJ1-1; D not certain. The CDR3 contains 13 residues. V shed 3 bases and J shed 5 bases, with 10 bases lying between them. Germline V gene sequence: CDR1 MNHGY, CDR2 SVAAGI. As DNA, the CDR3 is TGTGCCAGCAGTTACTATGTCGGTACTGAAGCTTTCTCC. Encoded protein: CASSYYVGTEAFS.

This clonotype was seen many times. V is TRBV2 and J is TRBJ2-2; 11 nucleotides match TRBD2. The V gene end was trimmed by 6 bases and the J gene end by 2 bases; junction bases not matched to a gene: 2. This CDR3 is built from 15 residues. Germline V gives CDR1 SNHLY, CDR2 FYNNEI. The CDR3 DNA reads TGTGCCAGCAGCGGACTAGCGGGTAACACCGGGGAGCTGTTTTTT. Translated: CASSGLAGNTGELFF. The whole variable domain, filled in from reference TRBV2 and TRBJ2-2, reads EPEVTQTPSHQVTQMGQEVILRCVPISNHLYFYWYRQILGQKVEFLVSFYNNEISEKSEIFDDQFSVERPDGSNFTLKIRSTKLEDSAMYFCASSGLAGNTGELFFGEGSRLTVL.

In this sample, this clonotype turned up many times. The chain is built from TRBV4-1 and TRBJ2-1; TRBD2 matches at 7 bases. This CDR3 contains 16 residues. Trimming at V came to 1 base and at J to 3 bases, leaving 6 bases not matched to a gene. Germline V CDR1 and CDR2: MGHRA, YSYEKL. Written as DNA, the CDR3 is TGCGCCAGCAGCCAAGGGCGGGAGTACTTCTACAATGAGCAGTTCTTC. It specifies CASSQGREYFYNEQFF.